This paragraph covers one T cell receptor (beta chain) sequence. This clonotype was counted only a few times. Its antigen specificity is not known. No base quality information exists; no much larger clone differs at one position. TCRdb records Illumina NovaSeq 6000 as the sequencer. Using 5'RACE with constant-segment primers, TCRalpha and TCRbeta cDNA libraries were constructed, with sample barcodes and unique molecular identifiers added in the process. RNA was extracted from every sample with Trizol reagent. Library amplification was performed in two PCR steps, and a second sample barcode and Illumina TruSeq adapters were introduced in the second step. Sequencing of the libraries was done on an Illumina NovaSeq, producing 2 x 150 bp paired-end reads. For the original study's pipeline: The reads were demultiplexed and collapsed into UMI-guided consensus sequences using migec v1.2.7. Using mixcr v2.1.11, UMI consensuses were aligned to TRA and TRB V and J templates and then assembled into clonotypes. Expanded or contracted clonotypes were those called significant by both edgeR and NoisET, with noise models trained on biological replicates. For edgeR calls, the cutoffs were a false discovery rate-adjusted p below 0.01 and a log2 fold-change threshold of 1. As an exploratory analysis of dynamics, max-normalized trajectories of the 1000 most abundant clonotypes were examined by PCA with hierarchical clustering. Separately sequenced CD4+ and CD8+ repertoires were used to assign the CD4 or CD8 phenotype of responding clones. TCRdb itself trimmed the public reads at Q25 with fastp, ran MiXCR and retained productive beta chains. Entries are consolidated by CDR3 protein sequence, retaining the most common genes and DNA. In this record, the V and J calls reflect TCRdb's handling and not the investigators' own analysis. The sample profile shows under 150,000 distinct CDR3 sequences; about 20% of them were found once. In total, the top ten clones hold approximately 40% of the sample.

CDR3 length: 12 amino acids, cysteine to phenylalanine. Left in the record is the CDR3 DNA by itself, 36 bases read in frame from the first base. The germline V gene supplies CDR1 MGHDK and CDR2 SYGVNS. V is clipped by 5 bases and J by 8 bases, and the sequence between their germline boundaries is 10 bases long. These data originate in a study of T-cell memory formation after mild COVID-19 (dated by TCRdb to 2020 to 2022). For the wider study: TCR sequence clusters from the two donors were largely donor specific. Two young, previously healthy adult volunteers, one female and one male, were included in the cohort. In a couple of donors, T-cell clones that expanded and contracted after mild COVID-19 were followed by sequencing TCRalpha and TCRbeta repertoires longitudinally. What the study reported, not specific to this receptor: The second-wave clones that peaked on day 37 were not confirmed to be SARS-CoV-2 specific. The study covered only two mild cases, and larger cohorts including severe cases with pre-infection samples were considered necessary. Some responding clones were found in pre-infection memory, which suggests that pre-existing cross-reactive memory T cells took part in the SARS-CoV-2 response. Contracting CD4+ clones were found mainly in CM and EM memory subsets, while CD8+ clones were enriched in EMRA. Balanced CD4/CD8 phenotypes were observed for clones contracting from day 15 to 85, whereas a bias towards CD4+ was observed for a second wave of clones expanding from day 15 to 37.

Ficoll-Paque density gradient centrifugation was used to isolate PBMCs. The chain uses TRBV25-1 and TRBJ2-1; the D gene is perhaps TRBD1, on 6 matching bases. The sequenced material came from PBMCs or a T cell subset sorted from them (not recorded which). The source of this sequence is a man between 18 and 35 years old who had mild COVID-19 (a few samples of this study predate the infection). The sample titles of this study are shuffled in the database, so cell type and time point are left out; the donor was told from shared clones. The CDR3 is CASSLQGYEQFF. The DNA sequence is as follows: TGTGCCAGCAGTTTACAGGGATATGAGCAGTTCTTC.